The sequence of this T cell receptor (beta chain) was determined in a study of OX40 agonist ivuxolimab in advanced cancers. About the investigation overall: Ivuxolimab was an agonistic, fully human IgG2 monoclonal antibody directed against OX40 (CD134), a costimulatory receptor. Intravenous ivuxolimab was administered to patients every 2 weeks at six dose levels: 0.01, 0.1, 0.3, 1.5, 3 and 10 mg/kg. Among the 50 to 55 dose-escalation patients, around 20 had hepatocellular carcinoma, approximately 15 melanoma, 9 renal cell carcinoma and 9 head and neck cancer. In the dose-escalation cohort, 70% to 85% of patients were male, and the mean age was approximately 60 years with a range of about 20 to 80. Patients were allowed to have had prior anti-PD-1, anti-PD-L1 or anti-CTLA-4 therapy, and approximately 40% of the dose-escalation patients had been treated with checkpoint inhibitors. Three dose-escalation patients achieved partial responses, one with hepatocellular carcinoma and two with cutaneous melanoma. The purpose of peripheral TCRbeta sequencing was to test whether ivuxolimab changed TCR sequence diversity and led to clonal T-cell expansion. The paper covers the monotherapy dose-escalation part of the phase I ivuxolimab trial, which included N = 52 patients.

General findings and caveats noted by the study authors: At doses from 0.1 to 3.0 mg/kg, clonal expansion was seen in both CD4+ and CD8+ blood T cells between baseline and week 6. Low levels of normalized T-cell clonal expansion were also shown by some nonresponding patients. The antigen specificity of the clonally expanded peripheral T cells was not determined. After ivuxolimab, more expanded clones were found on average in CD8+ T cells than in CD4+ T cells. In the 0.1-3.0 mg/kg groups, partial responders had among the lowest normalized peripheral clonal expansion, particularly in CD8+ T cells.

The CDR3 goes from the cysteine to the phenylalanine over 14 residues. Kept here is only the CDR3 DNA, which spans 42 bases and is read in frame from base 1. The junction shows trimming of 0 bases on V and 8 bases on J, plus 11 bases between the germline ends. In the germline V gene, CDR1 corresponds to KGHSH and CDR2 to LQKENI. Regarding this clone: Its antigen remains unidentified. Base-call qualities are not available, and no considerably larger clone is one nucleotide away.

The trial excluded patients who had a history of autoimmune disease or who were on systemic immunosuppression. Peripheral blood for TCR sequencing was drawn from every dose cohort at baseline, at cycle 4 day 1 and at cycle 7 day 1. The samples were taken from a phase I, first-in-human, multicenter, open-label dose-escalation trial of ivuxolimab. The trial enrolled adults with locally advanced or metastatic head and neck squamous cell, hepatocellular, melanoma or renal cell carcinoma. Before TCR sequencing, CD4+ T cells and CD8+ T cells were sorted from peripheral blood as separate populations. To sequence the TCRbeta CDR3 region, genomic DNA was isolated from the sorted cells. The immunoSEQ Assay was used for sequencing of TCRbeta CDR3 regions. TCRdb re-hosts the immuneACCESS table, in-frame sequences only. Its copies lack some clones; in the studies checked, an unresolved V gene accounts for under half of them, and the cause for the rest is not known. Here the sample has 65,000 to 85,000 clones; approximately 86% occur a single time. Under 2% of the sample is in the top ten clones.

The V and J genes are TRBV18 and TRBJ2-1, with the D segment identity uncertain. The sequenced sample was CD4+ or CD8+ T cells sorted from blood, obtained in a trial of the OX40 agonist ivuxolimab. The receptor's source is an adult with an advanced solid tumor such as melanoma, head and neck, liver or kidney cancer. The CDR3 here reads CASSPPEKRHEQFF. The nucleotides read TGTGCCAGCTCACCACCTGAAAAACGTCATGAGCAGTTCTTC.